This T cell receptor (beta chain) stems from a study of cytomegalovirus exposure and HLA in healthy donors. Study in general: HLA-typed donors were the source of about 85 million unique TCRs, which an early data release held.

The PCR made use of 60 Vbeta and 13 Jbeta primers. Profiling relied on immunoSEQ multiplex PCR, and the TCRdb table lists in-frame clones only, not all of them. The sample holds 100,000 to 150,000 clones, just under 75% seen once. Study-wide points: The study had only CMV serostatus as immune exposure information. Associated with cytomegalovirus, according to the listing, were fewer than 200 TCR beta chains.

As for this clone: Its antigen is not known.

The germline V gene encodes CDR1 SGHRS and CDR2 YFSETQ. Trimming cost V 4 bases and J 1 base, with 15 bases left between them. CDR3 length: 16 amino acids. This sequence was found in a man aged 55 to 70 in good health and CMV-seropositive. The sequenced material came from PBMCs. The V and J genes are TRBV5-1 and TRBJ2-1; D might be TRBD2 (6 bases). CDR3 DNA: TGCGCCAGCAGCACCGGGGACTCGAGATCCTACAATGAGCAGTTCTTC. Protein sequence: CASSTGDSRSYNEQFF.